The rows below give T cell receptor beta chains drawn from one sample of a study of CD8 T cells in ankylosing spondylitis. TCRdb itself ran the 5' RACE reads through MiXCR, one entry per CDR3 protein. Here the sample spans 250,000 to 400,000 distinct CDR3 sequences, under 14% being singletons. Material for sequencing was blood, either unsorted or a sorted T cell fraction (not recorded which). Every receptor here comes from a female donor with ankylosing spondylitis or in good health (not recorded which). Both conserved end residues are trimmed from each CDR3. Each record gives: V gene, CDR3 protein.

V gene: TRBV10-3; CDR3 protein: AIRPKSQQETQY
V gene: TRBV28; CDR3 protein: ASSSAGTGFRHY
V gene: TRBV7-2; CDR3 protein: ASSQTGGANYNYGYT
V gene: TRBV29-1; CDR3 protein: SALRTGGQF
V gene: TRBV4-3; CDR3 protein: ASSQGTSGSTDTQY
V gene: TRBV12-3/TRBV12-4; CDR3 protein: ASSLTGSFNEQY
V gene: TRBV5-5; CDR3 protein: ASSSGLKDTIY
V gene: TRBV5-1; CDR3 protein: ASRGANYGYT
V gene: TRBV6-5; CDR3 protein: ASSYGAGGSQPQH
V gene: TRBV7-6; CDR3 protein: ASSLASGLALTYEQY
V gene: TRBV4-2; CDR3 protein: ASSQDSGQGAYEQY
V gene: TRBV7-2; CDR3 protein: ASSRPGQITYNEQF
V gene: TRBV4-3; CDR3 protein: ASSWYPSSGNSYNEQF
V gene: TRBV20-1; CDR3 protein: SACPGPPREQF
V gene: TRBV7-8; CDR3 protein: ASSLDLSNTGELF
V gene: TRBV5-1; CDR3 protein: ASSPHGMRGANVLT
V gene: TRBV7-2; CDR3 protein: ASSLGGTRAF
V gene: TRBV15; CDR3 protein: ATSRDLQGGGNTIY
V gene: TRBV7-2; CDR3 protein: ASSFLGGGSSYNEQF
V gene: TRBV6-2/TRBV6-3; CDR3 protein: ASSYSMDQPQH
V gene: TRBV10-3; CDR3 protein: AISERQGNQPQH
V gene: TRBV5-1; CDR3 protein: ASSSGNTDTQY
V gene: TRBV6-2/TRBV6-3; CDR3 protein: AGRTSGRHEQY
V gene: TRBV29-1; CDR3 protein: SVEDRGSYEQY
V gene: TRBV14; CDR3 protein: ASSSLGTYNEQF
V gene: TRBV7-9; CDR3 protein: ASSLDGRLVEQY
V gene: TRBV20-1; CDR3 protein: SADRLSNEKLF
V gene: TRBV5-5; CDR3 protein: ASSLVKGGTDTQY
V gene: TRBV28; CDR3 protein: ASSKSWGDEQY
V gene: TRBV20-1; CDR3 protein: SAPETGTYGYT
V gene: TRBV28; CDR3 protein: ASSLDIQGVTDTQY
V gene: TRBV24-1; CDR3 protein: ATSRGVSGNTIY
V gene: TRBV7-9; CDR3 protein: ASSETAGTEAF
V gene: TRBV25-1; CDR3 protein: ASSVSTSGGELSYNEQF
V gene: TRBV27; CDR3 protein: ASSFLSGGGGQF